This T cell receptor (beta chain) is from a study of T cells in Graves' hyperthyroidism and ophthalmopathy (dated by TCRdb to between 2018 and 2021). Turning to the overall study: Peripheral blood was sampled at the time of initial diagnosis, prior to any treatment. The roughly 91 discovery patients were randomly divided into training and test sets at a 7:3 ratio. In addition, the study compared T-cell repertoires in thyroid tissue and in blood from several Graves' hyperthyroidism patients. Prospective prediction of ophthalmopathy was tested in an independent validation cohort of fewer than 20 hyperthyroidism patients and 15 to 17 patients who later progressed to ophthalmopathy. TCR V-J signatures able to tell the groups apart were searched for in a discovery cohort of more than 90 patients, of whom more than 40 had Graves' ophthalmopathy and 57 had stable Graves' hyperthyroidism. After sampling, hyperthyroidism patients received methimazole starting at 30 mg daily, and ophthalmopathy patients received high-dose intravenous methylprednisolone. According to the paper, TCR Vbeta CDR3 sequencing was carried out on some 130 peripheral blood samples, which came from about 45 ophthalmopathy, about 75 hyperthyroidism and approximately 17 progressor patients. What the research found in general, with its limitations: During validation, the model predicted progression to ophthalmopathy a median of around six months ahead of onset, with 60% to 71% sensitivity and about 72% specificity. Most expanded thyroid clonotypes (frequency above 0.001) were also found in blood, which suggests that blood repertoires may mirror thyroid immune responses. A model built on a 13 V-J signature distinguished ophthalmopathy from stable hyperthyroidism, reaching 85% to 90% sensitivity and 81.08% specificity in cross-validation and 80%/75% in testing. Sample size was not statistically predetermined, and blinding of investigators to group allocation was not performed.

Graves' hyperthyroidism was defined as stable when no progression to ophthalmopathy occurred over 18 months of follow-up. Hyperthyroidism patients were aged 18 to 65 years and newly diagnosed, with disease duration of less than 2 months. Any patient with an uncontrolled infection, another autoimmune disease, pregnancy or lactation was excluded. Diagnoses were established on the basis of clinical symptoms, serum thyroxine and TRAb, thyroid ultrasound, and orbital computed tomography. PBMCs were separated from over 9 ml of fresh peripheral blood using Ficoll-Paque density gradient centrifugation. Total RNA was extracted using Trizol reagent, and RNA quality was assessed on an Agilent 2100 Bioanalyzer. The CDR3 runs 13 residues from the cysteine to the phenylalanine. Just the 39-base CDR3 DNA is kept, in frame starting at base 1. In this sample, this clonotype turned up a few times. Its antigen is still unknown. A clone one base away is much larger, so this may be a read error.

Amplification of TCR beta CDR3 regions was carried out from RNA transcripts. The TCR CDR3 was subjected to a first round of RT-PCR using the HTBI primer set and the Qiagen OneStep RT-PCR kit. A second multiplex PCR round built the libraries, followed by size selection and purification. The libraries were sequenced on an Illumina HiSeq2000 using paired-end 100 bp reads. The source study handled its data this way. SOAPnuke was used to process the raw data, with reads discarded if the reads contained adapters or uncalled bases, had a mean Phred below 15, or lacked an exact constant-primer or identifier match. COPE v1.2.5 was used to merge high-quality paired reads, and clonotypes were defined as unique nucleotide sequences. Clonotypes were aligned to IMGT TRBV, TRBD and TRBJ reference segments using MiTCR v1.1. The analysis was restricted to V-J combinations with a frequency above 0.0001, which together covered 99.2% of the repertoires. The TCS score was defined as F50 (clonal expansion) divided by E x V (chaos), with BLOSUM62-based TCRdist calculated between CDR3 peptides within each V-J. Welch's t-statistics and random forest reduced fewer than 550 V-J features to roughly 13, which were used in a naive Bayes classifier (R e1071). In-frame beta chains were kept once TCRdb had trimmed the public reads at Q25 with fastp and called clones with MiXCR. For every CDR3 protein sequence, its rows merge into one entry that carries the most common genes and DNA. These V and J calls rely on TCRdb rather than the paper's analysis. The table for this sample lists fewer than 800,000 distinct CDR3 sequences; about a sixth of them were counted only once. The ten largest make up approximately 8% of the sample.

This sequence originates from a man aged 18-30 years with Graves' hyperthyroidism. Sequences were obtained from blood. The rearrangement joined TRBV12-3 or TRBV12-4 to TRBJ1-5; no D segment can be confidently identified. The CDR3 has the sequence CASRSWGDQSQHF. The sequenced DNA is TGTGCCAGCAGGAGCTGGGGAGATCAGTCCCAGCATTTT.